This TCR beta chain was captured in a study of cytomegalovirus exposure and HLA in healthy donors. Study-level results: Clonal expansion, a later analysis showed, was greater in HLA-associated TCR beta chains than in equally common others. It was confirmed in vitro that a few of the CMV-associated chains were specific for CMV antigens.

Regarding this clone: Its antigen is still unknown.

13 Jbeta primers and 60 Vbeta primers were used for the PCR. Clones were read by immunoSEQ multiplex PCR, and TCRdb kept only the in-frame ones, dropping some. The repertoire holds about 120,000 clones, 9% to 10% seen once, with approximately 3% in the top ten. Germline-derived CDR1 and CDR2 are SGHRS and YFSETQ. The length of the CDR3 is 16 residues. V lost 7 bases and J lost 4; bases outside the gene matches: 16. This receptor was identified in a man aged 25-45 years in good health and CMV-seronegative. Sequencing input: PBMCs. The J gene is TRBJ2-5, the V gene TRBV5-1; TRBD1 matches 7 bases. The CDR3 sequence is CASLRGDRKAGETQYF. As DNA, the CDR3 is TGCGCCAGCCTCCGAGGGGACAGAAAGGCCGGAGAGACCCAGTACTTC. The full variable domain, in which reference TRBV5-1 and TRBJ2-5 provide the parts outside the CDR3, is KAGVTQTPRYLIKTRGQQVTLSCSPISGHRSVSWYQQTPGQGLQFLFEYFSETQRNKGNFPGRFSGRQFSNSRSEMNVSTLELGDSALYLCASLRGDRKAGETQYFGPGTRLLVL.